The rows below give T cell receptor beta chains drawn from one sample of a study of cytomegalovirus exposure and HLA in healthy donors. Profiled with immunoSEQ multiplex PCR; TCRdb holds only in-frame clones, not every one. The sample yields 100,000 to 150,000 clones, over 70% seen once. Material: PBMCs. The source of these receptors is a woman under 30 in good health and CMV-seronegative. Each CDR3 is given with its conserved first and last residue. D genes are given only for firm matches. A clone size is listed for some rows: how often the clone was seen (once, few, many), or a class if it is expanded.

TRBD1	TRBV5-4	TRBJ2-2	-	CASGYSPGQGTGELFF	TGTGCCAGCGGTTACTCACCGGGACAGGGAACCGGGGAGCTGTTTTTT
-	TRBV5-1	TRBJ1-4	-	CASSLSSGEKLFF	TGCGCCAGCAGCTTGTCGTCAGGTGAAAAACTGTTTTTT
-	TRBV28	TRBJ1-5	-	CASIKSLTERGRRGEPQHF	TGTGCCAGCATTAAGAGCCTCACTGAGAGGGGTAGGCGCGGGGAGCCCCAGCATTTT
-	TRBV5-4	TRBJ2-1	-	CASSLDRAPFYNEQFF	TGTGCCAGCAGCTTGGACAGGGCTCCGTTCTACAATGAGCAGTTCTTC
-	TRBV30	TRBJ1-1	-	CAWTLSAGAEAFF	TGTGCCTGGACCCTTTCAGCGGGGGCTGAAGCTTTCTTT
-	TRBV14	TRBJ2-2	-	CASSRTAGVTGELFF	TGTGCCAGCAGCCGGACGGCAGGGGTCACCGGGGAGCTGTTTTTT
-	TRBV10-3	TRBJ1-2	-	CATIRDVTASGNYGYTF	TGTGCCACCATCAGGGATGTAACCGCCTCGGGTAACTATGGCTACACCTTC
TRBD2	TRBV29-1	TRBJ2-7	-	CSVAPPSGILSEQYF	TGCAGCGTTGCCCCCCCTAGCGGGATTCTGAGCGAGCAGTACTTC
TRBD2	TRBV7-9	TRBJ2-1	-	CASSLEASGYNEQFF	TGTGCCAGCAGCTTAGAGGCTAGCGGCTACAATGAGCAGTTCTTC
-	TRBV6-1	TRBJ2-4	-	CASSDLALNIQYF	TGTGCCAGCAGTGATTTAGCGCTAAACATTCAGTACTTC
TRBD1	TRBV5-6	TRBJ1-2	-	CASSHRTGYGYTF	TGTGCCAGCAGCCATCGGACAGGCTATGGCTACACCTTC
-	TRBV10-2	TRBJ2-1	-	CASSESGHHEQFF	TGCGCCAGCAGTGAGTCTGGGCACCATGAGCAGTTCTTC
TRBD1	TRBV5-1	TRBJ2-7	-	CASTNSGTGTYEQYF	TGCGCCAGCACTAACTCCGGGACAGGGACCTACGAGCAGTACTTC
-	TRBV27	TRBJ1-5	-	CASSESNQPQHF	TGTGCCAGCAGTGAGAGCAATCAGCCCCAGCATTTT
-	TRBV10-1	TRBJ1-1	-	CASSETGNTEAFF	TGCGCCAGCAGTGAGACAGGCAACACTGAAGCTTTCTTT
-	TRBV4-2	TRBJ1-1	few	CASSLTTLGENTEAFF	TGTGCCAGCAGCCTCACGACTCTCGGCGAGAACACTGAAGCTTTCTTT
TRBD1	TRBV10-3	TRBJ1-5	-	CAISRQGAEQPQHF	TGTGCCATCAGTCGACAGGGGGCCGAGCAGCCCCAGCATTTT